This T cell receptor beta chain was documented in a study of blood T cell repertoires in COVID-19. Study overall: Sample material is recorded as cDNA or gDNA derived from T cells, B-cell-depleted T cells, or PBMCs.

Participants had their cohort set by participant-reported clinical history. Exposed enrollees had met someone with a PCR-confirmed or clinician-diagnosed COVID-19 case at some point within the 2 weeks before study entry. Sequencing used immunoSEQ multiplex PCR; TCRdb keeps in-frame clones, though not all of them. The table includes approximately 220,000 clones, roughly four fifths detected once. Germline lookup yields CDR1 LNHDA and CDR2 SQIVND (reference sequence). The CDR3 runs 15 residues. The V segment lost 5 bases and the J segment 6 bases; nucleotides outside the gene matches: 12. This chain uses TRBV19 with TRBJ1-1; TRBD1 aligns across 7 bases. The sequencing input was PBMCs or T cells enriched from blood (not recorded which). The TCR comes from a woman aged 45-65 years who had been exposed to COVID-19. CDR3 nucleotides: TGTGCCAGTAGTCAGGTAAACAGGGGAAGGGCTGAAGCTTTCTTT. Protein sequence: CASSQVNRGRAEAFF. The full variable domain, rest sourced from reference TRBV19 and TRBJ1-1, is DGGITQSPKYLFRKEGQNVTLSCEQNLNHDAMYWYRQDPGQGLRLIYYSQIVNDFQKGDIAEGYSVSREKKESFPLTVTSAQKNPTAFYLCASSQVNRGRAEAFFGQGTRLTVV.